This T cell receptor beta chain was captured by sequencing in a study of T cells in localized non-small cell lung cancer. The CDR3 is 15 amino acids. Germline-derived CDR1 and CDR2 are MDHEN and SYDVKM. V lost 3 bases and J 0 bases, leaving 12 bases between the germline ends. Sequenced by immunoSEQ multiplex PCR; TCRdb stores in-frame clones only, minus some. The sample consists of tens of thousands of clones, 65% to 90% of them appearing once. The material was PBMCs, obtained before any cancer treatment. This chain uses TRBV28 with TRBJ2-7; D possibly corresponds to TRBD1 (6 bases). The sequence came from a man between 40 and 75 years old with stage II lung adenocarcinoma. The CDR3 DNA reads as TGTGCCAGCAGTTTTATGGGGGCTAGCTCCTACGAGCAGTACTTC. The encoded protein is CASSFMGASSYEQYF.